Below, one TCR beta chain is given with its context. Per the original data handling: From reference gene primer amplification, estimates of nucleated cell counts were derived. Sequencing was performed with immunoSEQ multiplex PCR; in TCRdb, only in-frame clones are kept and a portion is missing. V and J calls and clone size come straight from that table; D and trimming were deduced from the DNA. Of over 200,000 clones in the sample, 88% were seen once. The CDR3 is 16 residues long. Trimming stripped 1 base from V and 2 bases from J, with 12 bases between. CDR1 and CDR2 from the germline V gene are LNHNV and YYDKDF (reference sequence). The entry originates in a study of blood T cell repertoires in COVID-19. Study at large: Specimens from acute and convalescent COVID-19 originated in the United States, Italy and Spain. PBMCs, B-cell-depleted T cells, or T cells provided the cDNA or gDNA that made up the material.

The sequenced sample consisted of peripheral blood. The clonotype originates from a woman in her sixties or seventies with acute or convalescent COVID-19. J is TRBJ1-3 and V is TRBV15; possible D gene TRBD1, 6 bases. The CDR3: CATSRALRTAGNTIYF. The CDR3 region has the DNA TGTGCCACCAGCAGAGCCCTTAGGACAGCTGGAAACACCATATATTTT.